Following are 30 T cell receptor beta chains from one sample sequenced in a study of T cells expressing NK-cell markers. TCRdb reprocessed the 5' RACE reads and keeps a single row for each CDR3 protein, giving no DNA. The sample totals under 600,000 distinct CDR3 sequences. The sequenced material came from blood T cells: a sorted CD56 or NKG2C T cell subset, CD4+ or CD8+ T cells, or bulk PBMC T cells (not recorded which). These receptors all come from a woman in her forties or fifties in good health.

The chain links TRBV20-1 to TRBJ2-7; the D gene TCRdb calls, TRBD1, cannot be checked with no DNA. Germline V gene data show CDR1 as DFQATT and CDR2 as SNEGSKA (reference sequence). The CDR3 consists of 15 residues. This chain's CDR3 is CSAMDPQIAGWEQYF.

The chain combines TRBV23-1 with TRBJ2-1; TCRdb's D gene call, TRBD1, goes unchecked for lack of DNA. TRBV23-1 is placed among ORFs of uncertain function. The CDR3 runs to 16 residues. This chain's CDR3 is CASSQLHRGPYNEQFF.

The gene calls are TRBV30 and TRBJ2-5; as DNA is missing, the TRBD2 call by TCRdb cannot be tested. Germline CDR1 and CDR2: GTSNPN and SVGIG (reference sequence). This CDR3 has 14 residues. The CDR3 spells CAWRRAGVEKTQYF.

V usage is TRBV9 and J usage is TRBJ2-2; there is no DNA to check the TCRdb D call of TRBD2. The CDR3 covers 14 residues. Looked up from germline, CDR1 is SGDLS and CDR2 is YYNGEE. CDR3 sequence: CASSVAQGGGELFF. Complete variable domain (other parts from reference TRBV9 and TRBJ2-2): DSGVTQTPKHLITATGQRVTLRCSPRSGDLSVYWYQQSLDQGLQFLIQYYNGEERAKGNILERFSAQQFPDLHSELNLSSLELGDSALYFCASSVAQGGGELFFGEGSRLTVL.

The chain recombines TRBV20-1 with TRBJ2-4; without DNA, the TCRdb call of TRBD2 cannot be checked. Germline lookup yields CDR1 DFQATT and CDR2 SNEGSKA (reference sequence). This CDR3 region has 14 residues. The CDR3 sequence: CSARGTSGTNIQYF.

The chain couples TRBV10-1 to TRBJ2-3. The V gene's germline CDR1 is WNHNN and CDR2 SYGVQD (reference sequence). CDR3 length equals 15 residues. The CDR3: CASSESANPTDTQYF.

The chain combines TRBV6-6 with TRBJ2-3; TCRdb designates TRBD1, a call that cannot be tested without DNA. CDR3 length: 16 amino acids. Looked up from germline, CDR1 is MNHNY and CDR2 is SVGAGI (reference sequence). CDR3 protein: CASRPPGQGFADTQYF.

The CDR3 sequence is CASSLSTGTSGRFSYEQYF. V gene TRBV27 combines with J gene TRBJ2-7; the TRBD2 assignment by TCRdb is unverifiable without DNA. This CDR3 spans 19 amino acids. Germline-derived CDR1 and CDR2 are MNHEY and SMNVEV (reference sequence).

This chain uses TRBV7-8 with TRBJ2-1; absent DNA, TCRdb's TRBD2 call cannot be checked. CDR3 size: 16 residues. CDR1 is SGHVS, CDR2 FQNEAQ, per germline. The CDR3 spells CASSFSGRAGYNEQFF.

The J gene is TRBJ1-1, the V gene TRBV12-3 or TRBV12-4; TCRdb indicates TRBD1, and absent DNA this call remains unverified. This CDR3 has 15 residues. The CDR3 region is CASSPPGQGNTEAFF.

This chain uses TRBV27 with TRBJ2-7; the D call of TRBD2 rests on TCRdb alone, since no DNA is present to check it. CDR1 and CDR2 from the germline V gene are MNHEY and SMNVEV (reference sequence). The CDR3 consists of 13 residues. CDR3 sequence reads: CASRTSGGYEQYF.

V gene TRBV6-1 combines with J gene TRBJ2-5; TCRdb gives TRBD2 as the D gene, but with no DNA this cannot be confirmed. The CDR3 consists of 14 residues. Looked up from germline, CDR1 is MNHNS and CDR2 is SASEGT. The CDR3 spells CASSELVRAETQYF.

J is TRBJ2-1 and V is TRBV30; as DNA is missing, the TRBD1 call by TCRdb cannot be tested. This CDR3 has 11 amino acids. Germline values: CDR1 GTSNPN, CDR2 SVGIG (reference sequence). This chain's CDR3 is CAWAAPGQWFF.

CDR3: CASSEARGLAAEGEQFF. The genes are TRBV2 and TRBJ2-1; TCRdb returns TRBD2, unconfirmable since there is no DNA. Germline V gene data show CDR1 as SNHLY and CDR2 as FYNNEI. The CDR3 has 17 residues.

J is TRBJ2-1 and V is TRBV12-3 or TRBV12-4; TCRdb reports TRBD1, a call that lacks DNA to check it against. CDR3 length: 16 residues. This CDR3 is CASSLAKKTGGSEQFF.

This sequence joins TRBV30 and TRBJ1-5; TCRdb's D gene call, TRBD1, goes unchecked for lack of DNA. This CDR3 is built from 16 residues. Germline V gene data show CDR1 as GTSNPN and CDR2 as SVGIG (reference sequence). Here the CDR3 reads CAWSVRGGQGNQPQHF.

The chain combines TRBV7-3 with TRBJ2-3. Germline V gene sequence: CDR1 SGHTA, CDR2 FQGTGA. This CDR3 is 14 amino acids long. CDR3 region: CASSLDRVTDTQYF. Full variable domain (remainder filled in from reference TRBV7-3 and TRBJ2-3): GAGVSQTPSNKVTEKGKYVELRCDPISGHTALYWYRQSLGQGPEFLIYFQGTGAADDSGLPNDRFFAVRPEGSVSTLKIQRTERGDSAVYLCASSLDRVTDTQYFGPGTRLTVL.

V is TRBV15 and J is TRBJ2-3; checking the TCRdb D call of TRBD2 is not possible without DNA. The CDR3 is 15 amino acids. Germline V gene data show CDR1 as LNHNV and CDR2 as YYDKDF (reference sequence). CDR3 region: CATSRSGTRGDTQYF. The full variable domain, in which reference TRBV15 and TRBJ2-3 provide the parts outside the CDR3, is DAMVIQNPRYQVTQFGKPVTLSCSQTLNHNVMYWYQQKSSQAPKLLFHYYDKDFNNEADTPDNFQSRRPNTSFCFLDIRSPGLGDTAMYLCATSRSGTRGDTQYFGPGTRLTVL.

The J gene is TRBJ1-5, the V gene TRBV12-3 or TRBV12-4; as DNA is missing, the TRBD1 call by TCRdb cannot be tested. This CDR3 region has 12 residues. The CDR3 loop reads CASSGGNQPQHF.

V gene TRBV20-1 combines with J gene TRBJ2-4; the TRBD2 assignment by TCRdb is unverifiable without DNA. Germline lookup yields CDR1 DFQATT and CDR2 SNEGSKA (reference sequence). The CDR3 has 15 amino acids. This chain's CDR3 is CSAGTSGSAKNIQYF.

The rearrangement uses TRBV12-3 or TRBV12-4 and TRBJ2-7; the D gene TCRdb calls, TRBD1, cannot be checked with no DNA. The CDR3 spans 13 residues. This CDR3 reads CASRGRSDYEQYF.

The V and J genes are TRBV5-1 and TRBJ2-1; the TCRdb call, TRBD1, lacks DNA for checking. CDR1 is SGHRS and CDR2 is YFSETQ in the germline V gene. CDR3 length equals 13 residues. The CDR3 is CASSAQGRNEQFF.

This chain uses TRBV7-2 with TRBJ1-5; TCRdb's D call, TRBD1, is unchecked because there is no DNA. Germline CDR1 is SGHTA and CDR2 is FQGNSA. The CDR3 contains 16 residues. The CDR3 region is CASSLSGRLSNQPQHF.

The chain combines TRBV13 with TRBJ1-6; TCRdb gives TRBD1 as the D gene, but with no DNA this cannot be confirmed. The germline gives CDR1 PRHDT, CDR2 FYEKMQ (reference sequence). The CDR3 contains 14 residues. The CDR3 reads CASSSGQGDSPLHF.

CDR3 sequence reads: CASSATGVWQYF. The chain links TRBV27 to TRBJ2-7; TCRdb indicates TRBD2, and absent DNA this call remains unverified. Germline V gives CDR1 MNHEY, CDR2 SMNVEV (reference sequence). The CDR3 runs to 12 residues.

The chain has TRBV20-1 and TRBJ1-5; the TCRdb D gene call, TRBD1, has no DNA to confirm it. Germline CDR1 is DFQATT and CDR2 is SNEGSKA (reference sequence). This CDR3 comprises 13 residues. The CDR3 is CSASGGLDQPQHF.

This chain links TRBV6-1 with TRBJ1-5. Per germline, CDR1 MNHNS and CDR2 SASEGT. The CDR3 consists of 13 residues. CDR3 in amino acids: CASRGIGGQPQHF.

J is TRBJ1-2 and V is TRBV19; TCRdb selects TRBD1, and the lack of DNA leaves this call unchecked. Germline CDR1 and CDR2: LNHDA and SQIVND (reference sequence). The CDR3 is 17 residues long. This chain's CDR3 is CASSRTGANPTANGYTF.

The chain joins TRBV3-1 to TRBJ2-1; the D gene TCRdb calls, TRBD2, cannot be checked with no DNA. The CDR3 is 14 amino acids. Germline CDR1 is LGHDT and CDR2 is YNNKEL (reference sequence). The CDR3 loop reads CASSPRTRSGEQFF.

This sequence joins TRBV11-3 and TRBJ1-3; there is no DNA to check the TCRdb D call of TRBD1. CDR1 is SGHNT, CDR2 YENEEA, per germline. The length of the CDR3 is 17 residues. The CDR3: CASSTSRDRFSGNTIYF.